This T cell receptor (beta chain) was sequenced in a study of T-cell reconstitution after alpha-beta-depleted transplantation in children. Study results and limitations: Several hundred expanded graft clones reportedly supplied alpha-beta T cells about two months after transplant. Some patients showed high day-60 TCRbeta diversity, which derived from surviving recipient T cells and thymic progenitors.

In the case of this clonotype: Its antigen remains unknown.

This sample's TCRbeta library carried unique molecular identifier barcodes. MiXCR, run by TCRdb on the PCR reads, gives a single entry per CDR3 protein. This sample carries 670,000 or so distinct CDR3 sequences, about an eighth of them seen once, and the ten largest clones take around 0.79%. The CDR3 spans 15 residues. Per the germline V gene, CDR1 is LGHDT and CDR2 is YNNKEL (reference sequence). The V and J ends lost 10 bases and 3 bases respectively, with 22 bases between them. This specimen was PBMCs, taken before TCRalphabeta/CD19-depleted stem cell transplant. The rearrangement uses TRBV3-1 and TRBJ2-7; perhaps TRBD1 as D (6 bases). The source of this sequence is a girl aged 2-10 years with congenital amegakaryocytic thrombocytopenia, due to receive a stem cell transplant. This CDR3 is CATSQAKTGFYEQYF. CDR3 DNA: TGTGCCACCTCCCAAGCCAAAACAGGGTTCTACGAGCAGTACTTC.